The 12 T cell receptor beta chains below all came from one sample that was sequenced in a study of blood T cell repertoires in COVID-19. Here immunoSEQ multiplex PCR was the method, and the copy in TCRdb shows in-frame clones only, minus some. This sample has around 140,000 clones, with approximately 79% found just once. Sequencing was done on a sample of PBMCs or T cells enriched from blood (not recorded which). All receptors derive from a man in his forties with acute COVID-19.

CDR3 nucleotide sequence: TGCGCCAGCAGCTTGTACAGCGGGGGGCAAGAGACCCAGTACTTC. It encodes CASSLYSGGQETQYF. V usage is TRBV5-1 and J usage is TRBJ2-5, with 9 bases fitting TRBD2. The CDR3 extends over 15 amino acids. Losses at the gene ends were 1 base for V and 2 bases for J; bases not matched to a gene: 3. Germline V gene sequence: CDR1 SGHRS, CDR2 YFSETQ.

This chain uses TRBV9 with TRBJ2-3; D is unresolved. Trimming took 4 bases from V and 3 from J, leaving 9 bases between them. The CDR3 spans 13 residues. The V gene's germline CDR1 is SGDLS and CDR2 YYNGEE. The CDR3 here is CASSSEPTDTQYF. The CDR3 DNA reads as TGTGCCAGCAGCTCAGAACCAACAGATACGCAGTATTTT.

The V call is TRBV2, the J call TRBJ1-6; D is perhaps TRBD1 (5 bases). Germline CDR1 reads SNHLY; CDR2 reads FYNNEI. V dropped 5 bases and J dropped 6 bases, with 8 bases sitting between them. This CDR3 comprises 13 residues. CDR3 bases: TGTGCCAGCAGTAAGGGGATTAATTCACCCCTCCACTTT. Translating it yields CASSKGINSPLHF.

The chain has TRBV3-1 (or the pseudogene TRBV3-2) and TRBJ2-2; D is possibly TRBD2 (6 bases). Trimming took 5 bases from V and 8 from J, leaving 12 bases between them. This CDR3 comprises 13 residues. Germline CDR1 is LGHDT and CDR2 is YNNKEL (reference sequence). In nucleotides, the CDR3 is TGTGCCAGCAGCTCGCGGGGTGGAGGGGAGCTGTTTTTT. It is translated as CASSSRGGGELFF.

The V call is TRBV7-9, the J call TRBJ1-1, with 10 bases aligning to TRBD1. Germline CDR1 and CDR2: SEHNR and FQNEAQ (reference sequence). The CDR3 extends over 15 amino acids. V gave up 4 bases and J gave up 1 base; unmatched junction bases: 3. DNA for the CDR3: TGTGCCAGCAGCTCGGGACAGGGGTCGAACACTGAAGCTTTCTTT. Protein sequence: CASSSGQGSNTEAFF.

In this sample, this clone turned up once. V gene TRBV6-5 combines with J gene TRBJ1-2; D unresolved. Between the trimmed V and J ends, which lost 8 bases and 0 bases, there was a span of 13 bases. The CDR3 has 14 amino acids. CDR1 is MNHEY, CDR2 SVGAGI, per germline. The CDR3 DNA is TGTGCCAGCTTAGAACTCCGCGCTAACTATGGCTACACCTTC. The encoded protein is CASLELRANYGYTF.

The chain recombines TRBV29-1 with TRBJ1-1; weak D call: TRBD1 (5 bases). Germline assignment: CDR1 SQVTM and CDR2 ANQGSEA. CDR3 size: 10 residues. The V and J ends lost 5 bases and 6 bases respectively, with 7 bases between them. CDR3 DNA: TGCAGCGTTACGGGGGCTGAAGCTTTCTTT. This gives the protein CSVTGAEAFF.

This clone showed up just a few times. The chain couples TRBV7-2 to TRBJ2-7; 11 bases are shared with TRBD2. The CDR3 covers 15 residues. V was clipped by 6 bases and J by 0 bases; unmatched bases: 4. The V gene's germline CDR1 is SGHTA and CDR2 FQGNSA. Here the CDR3 reads CASSSSGGTSYEQYF. Written as DNA, the CDR3 is TGTGCCAGCAGTTCTAGCGGGGGGACCTCCTACGAGCAGTACTTC.

J is TRBJ2-1 and V is TRBV9; perhaps TRBD2 as D (5 bases). Between the trimmed V and J ends, which lost 2 bases and 2 bases, there was a span of 11 bases. CDR3 size: 15 residues. In germline, CDR1 is SGDLS, CDR2 YYNGEE. The CDR3 coding sequence is TGTGCCAGCAGCGTTCTAGCATCGCCCTACAATGAGCAGTTCTTC. This codes for CASSVLASPYNEQFF. Based on the CDR3 plus reference TRBV9 and TRBJ2-1, the full variable domain is DSGVTQTPKHLITATGQRVTLRCSPRSGDLSVYWYQQSLDQGLQFLIQYYNGEERAKGNILERFSAQQFPDLHSELNLSSLELGDSALYFCASSVLASPYNEQFFGPGTRLTVL.

The V and J genes are TRBV19 and TRBJ2-7; 7 nucleotides line up with TRBD1. The germline V gene has CDR1 LNHDA and CDR2 SQIVND (reference sequence). V dropped 4 bases and J dropped 5; count of bases not matched to a gene: 5. This CDR3 has 13 residues. The CDR3 protein is CASSRGGRNEQYF. CDR3 sequence (DNA): TGTGCCAGTAGTAGAGGGGGCCGAAACGAGCAGTACTTC.

The chain combines TRBV28 with TRBJ1-4; 10 positions match TRBD1. The germline V gene has CDR1 MDHEN and CDR2 SYDVKM. The CDR3 covers 14 residues. J lost 8 bases, V lost 4 bases, and 4 bases had no gene match. CDR3: CASSSGQGVEKLFF. The CDR3 coding sequence is TGTGCCAGCAGTTCCGGACAGGGGGTCGAAAAACTGTTTTTT.

This chain uses TRBV5-1 with TRBJ2-2; 8 nucleotides align to TRBD2. J lost 9 bases, V lost 0 bases, and 7 bases had no gene match. Germline V lookup: CDR1 SGHRS, CDR2 YFSETQ. This CDR3 has 15 residues. CDR3 coding DNA: TGCGCCAGCAGCTTGGCCGAAAGCGGGGGTTGGGAGCTGTTTTTT. Protein sequence: CASSLAESGGWELFF.